This TCR beta chain comes out of a study of PD-1 blockade in classical Hodgkin lymphoma. Broader study findings: Repertoire differences lack defined causes, possibly disease activity or prior therapy. Newly diagnosed patients had baseline TCR diversity that was reportedly lower than that of healthy donors.

Using immunoSEQ multiplex PCR, the repertoire was profiled, and TCRdb retains in-frame clones only, with some absent. The sample records 13,000 to 15,000 clones, approximately 82% being singletons. In every patient, relapse followed autologous stem cell transplantation, while exposure to brentuximab vedotin differed. Germline CDR1 is SGHNT and CDR2 is YYREEE (reference sequence). Trimming cost V 5 bases and J 6 bases; bases outside gene matches: 6. This CDR3 has 13 residues. Points on this clone: Its antigen is not identified.

This sample comprised peripheral blood mononuclear cells (PBMCs), obtained before the second cycle of nivolumab. This clonotype was sampled from a human donor with classical Hodgkin lymphoma. This rearrangement joins TRBV5-4 to TRBJ1-2; 8 nucleotides match TRBD1. The CDR3 DNA reads TGTGCCAGCAGTATACAGGGGGTGGATGGCTACACCTTC. Translating gives CASSIQGVDGYTF.